This T cell receptor (beta chain) came from a study of blood T cell repertoires in COVID-19 (dated by TCRdb to 2018 to 2021). In terms of the full investigation: The collaborator samples originated in the United States, Italy and Spain and spanned the acute and convalescent phases of COVID-19. The prospective study material was composed of cDNA or gDNA derived from T cells, B-cell-depleted T cells, or PBMCs. Deeply sampled blood TCRbeta repertoires from subjects exposed to, actively infected with, or recovered from COVID-19 were included in the dataset. The repertoires were released in a freely available public database intended as a resource for research on the immune response to SARS-CoV-2. The samples were drawn from two sources: the first 160 participants of the ongoing ImmuneRACE study, and fewer than 1,500 subjects contributed by 6 global collaborators. A de-identified subject ID, COVID-19 status, age in years and sex were almost always included in the sample metadata. HLA class I and class II types, where available, came from metadata supplied by the sample provider rather than from assay-based typing.

Worth noting for this clone: No cognate antigen has been identified for it. No per-base quality is available; no much larger clone lies one base away.

Each collaborating institution followed its own protocols to collect whole blood in K2EDTA tubes. Collaborator samples were shipped for TCRbeta analysis as frozen whole blood, isolated PBMCs, or DNA extracted from either sample type. The CDR3, cysteine through phenylalanine, is 14 amino acids long. The sequence is cut down to CDR3 DNA, 42 bases in frame from base 1. For CDR1 and CDR2, the germline V gene lists MDHEN and SYDVKM. The junction carries 19 bases between V and J, which are trimmed by 3 bases and 11 bases respectively. Points the paper makes about the study in general: Clinical and demographic metadata were provided uncurated, with the amount varying by source and participant.

The immunoSEQ Assay, a bias-controlled multiplex PCR, was used to amplify TCRbeta CDR3 regions from genomic DNA. In the source study's methods: Within the assay, amplification of reference gene primers was used to estimate how many nucleated cells each sample contained. Sequence reads were collapsed and filtered to measure the absolute abundance of every unique TCRbeta CDR3 rearrangement. For each sample, productive Simpson clonality was calculated as the square root of Simpson's diversity index over productive rearrangements. Sourced from immuneACCESS, this table was stored by TCRdb with only in-frame sequences that have V and J called. A share of the clones is absent; for the studies checked, an unresolved V gene accounts for under half, and the remainder has no known explanation. V, J and clone size were drawn from that table, and D and trimming were deduced from the DNA. The sample yields around 30,000 clones; approximately 84% were counted once. The ten biggest clones cover about 39% of the sample.

The sample comprised peripheral blood. The receptor chain draws on TRBV28 and TRBJ1-1; the D region possibly corresponds to TRBD1 (6 bases align). The source of this sequence is an elderly woman with acute or convalescent COVID-19. The CDR3 region: CASSFSTGSSRAFF. DNA sequence: TGTGCCAGCAGTTTCTCGACAGGTAGTTCTCGGGCTTTCTTT.